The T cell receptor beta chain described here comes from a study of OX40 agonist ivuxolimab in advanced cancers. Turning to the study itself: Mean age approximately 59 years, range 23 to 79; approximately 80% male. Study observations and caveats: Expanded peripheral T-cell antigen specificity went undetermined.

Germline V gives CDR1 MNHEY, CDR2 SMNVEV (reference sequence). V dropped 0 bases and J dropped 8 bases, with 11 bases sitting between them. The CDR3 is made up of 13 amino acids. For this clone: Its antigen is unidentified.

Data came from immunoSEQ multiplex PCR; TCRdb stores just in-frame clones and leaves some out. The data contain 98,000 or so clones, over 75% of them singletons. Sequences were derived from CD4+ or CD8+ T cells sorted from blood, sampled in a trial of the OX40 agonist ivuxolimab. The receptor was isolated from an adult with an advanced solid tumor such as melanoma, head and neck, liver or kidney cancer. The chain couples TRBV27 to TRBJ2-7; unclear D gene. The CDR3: CASSLSGQSQQYF. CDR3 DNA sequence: TGTGCCAGCAGTTTATCGGGCCAGTCCCAGCAGTACTTC.